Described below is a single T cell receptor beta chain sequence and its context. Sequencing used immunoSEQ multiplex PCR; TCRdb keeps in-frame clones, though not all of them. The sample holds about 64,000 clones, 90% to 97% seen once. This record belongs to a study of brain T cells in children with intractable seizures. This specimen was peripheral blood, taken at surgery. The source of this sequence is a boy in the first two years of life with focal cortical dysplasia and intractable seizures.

The CDR3 bases are TGTGCCAGTAGTATACGACTAGCGGGACTCTTCCAAGAGACCCAGTACTTC. It yields the protein CASSIRLAGLFQETQYF. The chain couples TRBV19 to TRBJ2-5; 11 bases line up with TRBD2. CDR1 is LNHDA and CDR2 is SQIVND in the germline V gene (reference sequence). V was clipped by 2 bases and J by 1 base; unmatched bases: 6. The CDR3 is 17 residues long.